This T cell receptor (beta chain) was recorded in a study of early T cells in non-severe SARS-CoV-2 infection. Points on this clonotype: A read error is possible here, since a much larger clone lies one base away.

With V trimmed by 0 bases and J by 3 bases, 8 bases remained unmatched. CDR3 length equals 17 residues. The germline V gene has CDR1 MGHRA and CDR2 YSYEKL. Using its own MiXCR run on the 5' RACE reads, TCRdb lists one record per CDR3 protein. The sample consists of about 100,000 distinct CDR3 sequences, about 12% of them appearing once. Material: whole blood. This clonotype was obtained from an adult who was a healthcare worker with PCR-confirmed SARS-CoV-2 infection or an uninfected control (not recorded which). The rearrangement joins TRBV4-1 to TRBJ2-3; 8 bases line up with TRBD1. The CDR3 spells CASSQDLQGVQTDTQYF. CDR3 sequence (DNA): TGCGCCAGCAGCCAAGATCTACAGGGGGTGCAAACAGATACGCAGTATTTT.